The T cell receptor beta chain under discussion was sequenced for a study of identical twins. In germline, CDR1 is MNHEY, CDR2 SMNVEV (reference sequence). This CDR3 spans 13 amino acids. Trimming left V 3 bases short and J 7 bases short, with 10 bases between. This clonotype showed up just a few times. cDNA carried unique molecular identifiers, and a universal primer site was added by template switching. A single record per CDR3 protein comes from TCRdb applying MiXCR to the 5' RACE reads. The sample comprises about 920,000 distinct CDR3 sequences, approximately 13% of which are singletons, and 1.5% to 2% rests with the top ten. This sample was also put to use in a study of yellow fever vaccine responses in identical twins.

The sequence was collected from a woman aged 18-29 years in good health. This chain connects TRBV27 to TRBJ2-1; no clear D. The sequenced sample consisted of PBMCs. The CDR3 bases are TGTGCCAGCAGTTTTCAGCAATGGAATGAGCAGTTCTTC. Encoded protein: CASSFQQWNEQFF.